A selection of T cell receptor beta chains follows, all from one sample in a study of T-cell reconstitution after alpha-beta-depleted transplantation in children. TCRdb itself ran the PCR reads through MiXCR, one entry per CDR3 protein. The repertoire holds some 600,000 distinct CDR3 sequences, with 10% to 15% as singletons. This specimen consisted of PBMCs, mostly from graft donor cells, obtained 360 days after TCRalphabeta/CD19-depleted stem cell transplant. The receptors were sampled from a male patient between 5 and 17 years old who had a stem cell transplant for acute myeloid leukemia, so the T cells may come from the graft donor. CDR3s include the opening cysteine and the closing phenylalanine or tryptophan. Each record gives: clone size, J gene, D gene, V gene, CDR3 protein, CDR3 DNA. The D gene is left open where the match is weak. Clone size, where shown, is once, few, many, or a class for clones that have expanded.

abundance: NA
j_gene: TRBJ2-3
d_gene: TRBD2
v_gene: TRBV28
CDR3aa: CASSLILAGGDTQYF
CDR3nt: TGTGCCAGCAGTTTGATACTAGCGGGAGGAGATACGCAGTATTTT

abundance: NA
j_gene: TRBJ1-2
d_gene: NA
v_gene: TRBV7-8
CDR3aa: CASSLVPVDGYTF
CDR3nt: TGTGCCAGCAGCTTAGTACCAGTCGATGGCTACACCTTC

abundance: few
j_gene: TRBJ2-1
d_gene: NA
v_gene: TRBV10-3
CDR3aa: CAISKDVGSEQFF
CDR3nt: TGTGCCATCAGTAAAGACGTGGGGAGTGAGCAGTTCTTC

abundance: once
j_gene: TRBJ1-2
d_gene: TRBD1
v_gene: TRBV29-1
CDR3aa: CSVARTGTNYGYTF
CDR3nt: TGCAGCGTTGCCCGGACAGGGACTAACTATGGCTACACCTTC

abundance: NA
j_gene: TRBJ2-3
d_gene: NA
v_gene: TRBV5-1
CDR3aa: CASSLETGTDTQYF
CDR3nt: TGCGCCAGCAGCTTGGAGACAGGCACAGATACGCAGTATTTT

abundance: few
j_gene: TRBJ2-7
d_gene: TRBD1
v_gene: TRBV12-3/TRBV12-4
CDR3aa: CASRYSGTGGIYEQYF
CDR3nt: TGTGCCAGCAGATACTCCGGGACAGGGGGGATCTACGAGCAGTACTTC

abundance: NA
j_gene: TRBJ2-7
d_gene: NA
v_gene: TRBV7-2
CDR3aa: CASSLLSGEYHEQYF
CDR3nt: TGTGCCAGCAGCTTACTCTCAGGGGAATATCACGAGCAGTACTTC

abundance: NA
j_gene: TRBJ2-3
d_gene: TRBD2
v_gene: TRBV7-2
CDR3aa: CASSLLFALGGSDTQYF
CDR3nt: TGTGCCAGCAGCTTACTTTTTGCCCTGGGAGGGTCAGATACGCAGTATTTT

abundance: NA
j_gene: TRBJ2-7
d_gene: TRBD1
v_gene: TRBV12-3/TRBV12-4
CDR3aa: CASRAGTAITYEQYF
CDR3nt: TGTGCCAGCAGGGCCGGGACAGCGATTACCTACGAGCAGTACTTC

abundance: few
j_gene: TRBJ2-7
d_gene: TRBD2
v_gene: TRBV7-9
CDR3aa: CASSLPGLDDYEQYF
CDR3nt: TGTGCCAGCAGCCTTCCGGGACTAGACGACTACGAGCAGTACTTC

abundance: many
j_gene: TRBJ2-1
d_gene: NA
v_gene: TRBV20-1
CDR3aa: CSAPGVNEQFF
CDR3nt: TGCAGTGCCCCCGGGGTCAATGAGCAGTTCTTC

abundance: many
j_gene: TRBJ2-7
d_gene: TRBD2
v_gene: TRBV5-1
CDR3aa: CASSTPLAGGVNEQYF
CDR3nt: TGCGCCAGCAGCACCCCTCTAGCGGGAGGTGTAAACGAGCAGTACTTC

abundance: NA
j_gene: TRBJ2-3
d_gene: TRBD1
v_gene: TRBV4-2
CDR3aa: CASSRDSDRGGTDTQYF
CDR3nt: TGTGCCAGCAGCCGAGACTCGGACAGGGGGGGCACAGATACGCAGTATTTT

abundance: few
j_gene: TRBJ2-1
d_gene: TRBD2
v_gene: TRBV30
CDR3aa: CAWSVAASGGNNEQFF
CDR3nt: TGTGCCTGGAGTGTAGCGGCTAGCGGGGGGAACAATGAGCAGTTCTTC

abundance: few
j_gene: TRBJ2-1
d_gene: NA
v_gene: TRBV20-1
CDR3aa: CSARDSRLTGSYNEQFF
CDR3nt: TGCAGTGCTAGAGATTCCCGACTAACGGGGTCCTACAATGAGCAGTTCTTC

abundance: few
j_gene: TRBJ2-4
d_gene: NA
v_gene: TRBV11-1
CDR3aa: CASSLAPGTPKNIQYF
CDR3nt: TGTGCCAGCAGCTTAGCCCCAGGGACACCGAAAAACATTCAGTACTTC

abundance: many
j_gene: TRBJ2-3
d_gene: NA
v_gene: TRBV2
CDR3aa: CASSGLLDTQYF
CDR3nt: TGTGCCAGCAGCGGACTACTGGATACGCAGTATTTT

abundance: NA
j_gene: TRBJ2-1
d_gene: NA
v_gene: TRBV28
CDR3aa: CASSYMLASSYNEQFF
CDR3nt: TGTGCCAGCAGTTACATGCTCGCCTCCTCCTACAATGAGCAGTTCTTC

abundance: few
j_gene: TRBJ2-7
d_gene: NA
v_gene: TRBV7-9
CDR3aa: CASSLDRLGGSYEQYF
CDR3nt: TGTGCCAGCAGCTTAGATAGGTTGGGAGGCTCCTACGAGCAGTACTTC

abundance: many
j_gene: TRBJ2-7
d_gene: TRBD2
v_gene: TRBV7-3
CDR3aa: CASSLLGGSGYEQYF
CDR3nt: TGTGCCAGCAGCTTATTGGGCGGGAGCGGGTACGAGCAGTACTTC

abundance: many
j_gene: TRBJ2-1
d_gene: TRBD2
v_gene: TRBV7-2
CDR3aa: CASSLEAGGYNEQFF
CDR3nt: TGTGCCAGCAGCTTAGAAGCGGGAGGATACAATGAGCAGTTCTTC

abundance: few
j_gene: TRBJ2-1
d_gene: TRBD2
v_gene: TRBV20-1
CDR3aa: CSARVGLAGAYNEQFF
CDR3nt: TGCAGTGCTAGAGTAGGACTAGCGGGAGCCTACAATGAGCAGTTCTTC

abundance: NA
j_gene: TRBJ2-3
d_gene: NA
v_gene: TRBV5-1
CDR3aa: CASSPSGAGTRIDVHTDTQYF
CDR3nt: TGCGCCAGCAGCCCCTCGGGTGCCGGGACTCGCATTGACGTCCACACAGATACGCAGTATTTT

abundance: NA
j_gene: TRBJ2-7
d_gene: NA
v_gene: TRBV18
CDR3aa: CASSLAGTQGDEQYF
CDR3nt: TGTGCCAGCTCATTGGCCGGGACCCAGGGCGACGAGCAGTACTTC

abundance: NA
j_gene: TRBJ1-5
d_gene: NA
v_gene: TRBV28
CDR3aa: CASSLRLGNQPQHF
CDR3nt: TGTGCCAGCAGTTTAAGGCTGGGCAATCAGCCCCAGCATTTT

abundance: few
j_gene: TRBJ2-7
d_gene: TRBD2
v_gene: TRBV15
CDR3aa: CATSSSISSGLSYEQYF
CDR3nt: TGTGCCACCAGCAGTTCAATATCTAGCGGGTTATCCTACGAGCAGTACTTC

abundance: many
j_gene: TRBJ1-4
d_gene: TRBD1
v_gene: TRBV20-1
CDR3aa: CSATLVGQGLEKLFF
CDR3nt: TGCAGTGCTACCCTAGTGGGACAGGGTTTGGAAAAACTGTTTTTT

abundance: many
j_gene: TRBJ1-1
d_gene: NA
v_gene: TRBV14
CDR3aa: CASSQEKAGTEAFF
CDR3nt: TGTGCCAGCAGCCAAGAAAAGGCGGGGACAGAAGCTTTCTTT

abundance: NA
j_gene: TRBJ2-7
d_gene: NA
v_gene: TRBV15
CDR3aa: CATSGRDFGYEQYF
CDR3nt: TGTGCCACCAGCGGCCGGGACTTTGGCTACGAGCAGTACTTC

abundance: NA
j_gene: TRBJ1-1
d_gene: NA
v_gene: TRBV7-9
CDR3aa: CASSLWDRDYEAFF
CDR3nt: TGTGCCAGCAGCTTATGGGACCGCGATTATGAAGCTTTCTTT

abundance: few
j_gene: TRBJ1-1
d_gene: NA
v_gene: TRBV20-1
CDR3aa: CSARDRGLGTEAFF
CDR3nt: TGCAGTGCTAGAGATAGGGGGTTGGGGACTGAAGCTTTCTTT

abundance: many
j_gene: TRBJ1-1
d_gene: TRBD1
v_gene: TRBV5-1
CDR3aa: CASSFGGTGEAFF
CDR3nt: TGCGCCAGCAGCTTCGGAGGGACAGGTGAAGCTTTCTTT

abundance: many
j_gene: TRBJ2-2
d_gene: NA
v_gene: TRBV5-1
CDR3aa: CASSLSTVNTGELFF
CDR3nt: TGCGCCAGCAGCTTGAGTACGGTAAACACCGGGGAGCTGTTTTTT

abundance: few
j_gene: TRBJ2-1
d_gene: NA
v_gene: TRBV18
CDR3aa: CASSPKQGNEQFF
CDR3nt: TGTGCCAGCTCACCTAAACAGGGTAATGAGCAGTTCTTC

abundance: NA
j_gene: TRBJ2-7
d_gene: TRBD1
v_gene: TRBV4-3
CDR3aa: CASSQFLPTGVSSYEQYF
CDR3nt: TGCGCCAGCAGCCAATTTTTACCCACAGGGGTTAGCTCCTACGAGCAGTACTTC

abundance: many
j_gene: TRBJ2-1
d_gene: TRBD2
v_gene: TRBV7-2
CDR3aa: CASSEAGLKQFF
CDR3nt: TGTGCCAGCAGCGAGGCGGGACTAAAGCAGTTCTTC

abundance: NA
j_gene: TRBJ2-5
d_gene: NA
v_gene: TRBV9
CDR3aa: CASSEGPVETQYF
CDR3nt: TGTGCCAGCAGCGAGGGACCTGTGGAGACCCAGTACTTC

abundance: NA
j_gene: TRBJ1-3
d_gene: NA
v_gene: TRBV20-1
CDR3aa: CSASEGGFSGNTIYF
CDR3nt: TGCAGTGCTAGTGAAGGAGGTTTCTCTGGAAACACCATATATTTT

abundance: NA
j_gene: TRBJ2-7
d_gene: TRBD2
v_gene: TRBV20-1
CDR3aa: CSARDLPTSGGTYEQYF
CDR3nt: TGCAGTGCTAGAGATCTCCCCACTAGCGGGGGGACCTACGAGCAGTACTTC

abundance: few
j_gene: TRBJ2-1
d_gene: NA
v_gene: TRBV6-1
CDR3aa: CASSDDGAATYNEQFF
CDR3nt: TGTGCCAGCAGTGACGATGGGGCAGCCACCTACAATGAGCAGTTCTTC

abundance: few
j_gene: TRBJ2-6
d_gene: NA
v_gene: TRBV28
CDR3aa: CAPRQSGANVLTF
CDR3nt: TGTGCCCCTCGTCAATCTGGGGCCAACGTCCTGACTTTC

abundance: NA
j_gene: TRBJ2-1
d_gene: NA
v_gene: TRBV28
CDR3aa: CASRGPSSYNEQFF
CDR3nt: TGTGCCAGCAGGGGGCCTTCCTCCTACAATGAGCAGTTCTTC

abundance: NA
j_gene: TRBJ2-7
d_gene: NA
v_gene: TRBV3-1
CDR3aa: CASSQGYRRARYEQYF
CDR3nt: TGTGCCAGCAGCCAAGGGTACCGCCGCGCAAGGTACGAGCAGTACTTC

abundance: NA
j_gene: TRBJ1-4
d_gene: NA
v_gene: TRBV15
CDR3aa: CATSTGEGRVQGKLFF
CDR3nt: TGTGCCACCAGCACCGGGGAAGGCAGGGTCCAGGGGAAACTGTTTTTT

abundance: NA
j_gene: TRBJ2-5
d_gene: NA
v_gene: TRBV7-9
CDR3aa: CASSLEDNQYF
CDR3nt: TGTGCCAGCAGCTTAGAGGATAACCAGTACTTC

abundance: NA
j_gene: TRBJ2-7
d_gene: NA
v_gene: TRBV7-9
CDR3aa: CASSFQGTGPQPNEQYF
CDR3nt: TGTGCCAGCAGCTTTCAAGGCACCGGGCCCCAGCCAAACGAGCAGTACTTC

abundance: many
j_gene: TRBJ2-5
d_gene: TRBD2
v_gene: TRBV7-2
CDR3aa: CASSLQDRTSGKRQETQYF
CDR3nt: TGTGCCAGCAGCTTGCAAGATCGGACTAGCGGGAAACGACAAGAGACCCAGTACTTC

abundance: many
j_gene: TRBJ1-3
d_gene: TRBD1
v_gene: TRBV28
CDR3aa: CASEGQGGQGNTIYF
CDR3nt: TGTGCCAGCGAGGGACAGGGTGGACAGGGAAACACCATATATTTT